This is a list of T cell receptor beta chains from one sample in a study of blood T cells in healthy people across ages. Each CDR3 protein gets one entry after TCRdb re-called the 5' RACE reads with MiXCR. This table has 710,000 or so distinct CDR3 sequences, 20% to 25% appearing once. Sample: blood. Receptors originate from a man between 70 and 80 years old in good health. Each CDR3 is given with its conserved first and last residue. Each record gives: clone size, J gene, V gene, D gene, CDR3 DNA, CDR3 protein. D genes are given only for firm matches. The size entry is marked missing in some rows and otherwise reads once, few, many or a size class.

size: few; J: TRBJ2-3; V: TRBV2; D: TRBD2; DNA: TGTGCCAGCAGTGTGGGTAGCGGGGCAGATACGCAGTATTTT; CDR3: CASSVGSGADTQYF
size: few; J: TRBJ2-1; V: TRBV25-1; D: -; DNA: TGTGCCAGCAGGGCAAGGCAGGACTATGAGCAGTTCTTC; CDR3: CASRARQDYEQFF
size: -; J: TRBJ2-1; V: TRBV20-1; D: TRBD2; DNA: TGCAGTGCCCTTGGGACTAGCGGGTTCGATGAGCAGTTCTTC; CDR3: CSALGTSGFDEQFF
size: few; J: TRBJ2-3; V: TRBV5-1; D: -; DNA: TGCGCCAGCAGGCTCTCGGGAACAGATACGCAGTATTTT; CDR3: CASRLSGTDTQYF
size: few; J: TRBJ2-3; V: TRBV11-2; D: TRBD2; DNA: TGTGCCAGCAGCTTTCTAGCGGGAGGTACTACAGATACGCAGTATTTT; CDR3: CASSFLAGGTTDTQYF
size: many; J: TRBJ1-1; V: TRBV20-1; D: -; DNA: TGCAGTGCTAGAGAACCAGGAGACGGAAACACTGAAGCTTTCTTT; CDR3: CSAREPGDGNTEAFF
size: -; J: TRBJ2-3; V: TRBV29-1; D: TRBD2; DNA: TGCAGCGTGGCCTTAGCGGGGGGGCTAACAGATACGCAGTATTTT; CDR3: CSVALAGGLTDTQYF
size: -; J: TRBJ1-2; V: TRBV7-2; D: TRBD1; DNA: TGTGCCAGCAGCCCAACGGGACAGGTCGGCTACACCTTC; CDR3: CASSPTGQVGYTF
size: few; J: TRBJ2-6; V: TRBV7-2; D: -; DNA: TGTGCCAGCAGCTATGTCATAGGGGCCAACGTCCTGACTTTC; CDR3: CASSYVIGANVLTF
size: once; J: TRBJ2-1; V: TRBV6-5; D: -; DNA: TGTGCCAGCAGGGACGATGGGGGTAAGGGGAATGAGCAGTTCTTC; CDR3: CASRDDGGKGNEQFF